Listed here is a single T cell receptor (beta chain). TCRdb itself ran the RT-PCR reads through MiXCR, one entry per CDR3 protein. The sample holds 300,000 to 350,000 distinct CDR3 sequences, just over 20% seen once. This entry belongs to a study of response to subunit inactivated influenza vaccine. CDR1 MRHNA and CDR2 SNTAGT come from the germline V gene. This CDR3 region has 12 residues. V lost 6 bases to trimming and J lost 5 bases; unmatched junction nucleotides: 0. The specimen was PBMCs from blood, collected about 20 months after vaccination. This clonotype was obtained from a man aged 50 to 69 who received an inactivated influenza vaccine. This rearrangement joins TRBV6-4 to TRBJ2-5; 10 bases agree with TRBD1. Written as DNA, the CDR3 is TGTGCCAGCAGGGGACAGGGGGAGACCCAGTACTTC. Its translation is CASRGQGETQYF.